This entry concerns a single TCR beta chain. Its ends do not fully match the called genes, so a read error is possible. The data derive from a study of radiation and T cells in renal cell carcinoma. Produced via immunoSEQ multiplex PCR; TCRdb's table is partial and in-frame only. The sample lists approximately 92,000 clones; just under 85% were seen once. Germline lookup yields CDR1 MNHNY and CDR2 SVGAGI (reference sequence). This CDR3 is built from 13 residues. Time point denoted: blood 4 weeks post-SBRT, at nephrectomy. The treatment denotes: 15 Gy SBRT to primary tumor, nephrectomy 4 weeks later. This chain links TRBV6-6 with TRBJ2-1, with 9 bases aligning to TRBD1. The sequence was obtained from a man aged 45-60 years with renal cell carcinoma. Sample: blood, taken from a patient whose treatment included radiotherapy and nephrectomy. CDR3 sequence: CAGRTGAYNEQFF. For the CDR3, the DNA is TGTGCCGGCAGGACAGGGGCTTACAATGAGCAGTTCTTC.